The clone carrying this TCR beta chain was counted ten times or more. One entry per CDR3 protein, called by TCRdb with MiXCR from the 5' RACE reads. The sample includes under 60,000 distinct CDR3 sequences, around 6% seen only once; the top ten take roughly 4.7%. The sample is drawn from a study of early T cells in non-severe SARS-CoV-2 infection. The receptor was isolated from an adult who was a healthcare worker with PCR-confirmed SARS-CoV-2 infection or an uninfected control (not recorded which). What was sequenced was whole blood.

The CDR3 sequence is CASSQRESNEKLFF. The DNA for the CDR3 is TGTGCCAGCAGCCAGCGGGAGTCTAATGAAAAACTGTTTTTT. This chain uses TRBV7-9 with TRBJ1-4; D is unclear. CDR1 and CDR2 from the germline V gene are SEHNR and FQNEAQ (reference sequence). CDR3 length: 14 amino acids. V gave up 5 bases and J gave up 3 bases, with 10 bases separating them.